The TCR beta chain under discussion was sequenced for a study of response to subunit inactivated influenza vaccine. This clonotype was observed a handful of times. CDR1 and CDR2 (germline): MNHEY, SVGAGI. The CDR3 runs 15 residues. V lost 7 bases and J lost 0, with 16 bases in between. TCRdb independently ran MiXCR on the RT-PCR reads; one entry per CDR3 protein. This sample has some 570,000 distinct CDR3 sequences, with about 10% found just once. These data also formed part of another study, on T cells expressing NK-cell markers. That source notes: Researchers built TCR beta cDNA using 5'RACE template switching with UMIs. Eight donors were sequenced, seven testing HCMV-seropositive and one testing seronegative. The authors applied an anti-gamma-delta TCR antibody in several experiments, and it restricted sorting to alpha-beta TCR T cells. Once again these clonotypes came out on top in the CD3+CD56-NKG2C+ fraction of several donors.

This TCR was recovered from a man aged 50 to 60 who received an inactivated influenza vaccine. Sequencing was performed on PBMCs from blood, taken on the day of vaccination. The V call is TRBV6-5, the J call TRBJ2-7, with unresolved D. The CDR3 protein is CASILLGGYSYEQYF. CDR3 coding DNA: TGTGCCAGCATTTTATTGGGCGGCTACTCCTACGAGCAGTACTTC.